Described below is a single T cell receptor beta chain sequence and its context. The antigen remains undetermined. This entry is derived from a study of cytomegalovirus exposure and HLA in healthy donors. About the study: From HLA-typed donors, an early data release held some 80 million unique TCRs.

13 Jbeta primers and 60 Vbeta primers were used for the PCR. Libraries were prepared by immunoSEQ multiplex PCR; TCRdb keeps only in-frame clonotypes and omits some of them. In the table there are 150,000 to 200,000 clones, about 75% of which are singletons. Study-wide results and limits: Sequencing likely produced, as an artifact, a cluster of highly shared sequence variants. Exclusion as indistinguishable affected some V segments, including TRBV6-2 and TRBV6-3. According to a later analysis, most TCR beta chains associated with CMV appeared HLA-restricted.

CDR1 is SGHAT and CDR2 is FQNNGV in the germline V gene. The CDR3 extends over 14 amino acids. Trimming took 2 bases from V and 3 from J, leaving 11 bases between them. This sequence originates from a female donor in good health and CMV-seronegative. The genes are TRBV11-2 and TRBJ2-7; perhaps TRBD2 as D (5 bases). Sequencing was performed on PBMCs. The CDR3 bases are TGTGCCAGCAGCTTATGGGAGCGGAGCTACGAGCAGTACTTC. This codes for CASSLWERSYEQYF.